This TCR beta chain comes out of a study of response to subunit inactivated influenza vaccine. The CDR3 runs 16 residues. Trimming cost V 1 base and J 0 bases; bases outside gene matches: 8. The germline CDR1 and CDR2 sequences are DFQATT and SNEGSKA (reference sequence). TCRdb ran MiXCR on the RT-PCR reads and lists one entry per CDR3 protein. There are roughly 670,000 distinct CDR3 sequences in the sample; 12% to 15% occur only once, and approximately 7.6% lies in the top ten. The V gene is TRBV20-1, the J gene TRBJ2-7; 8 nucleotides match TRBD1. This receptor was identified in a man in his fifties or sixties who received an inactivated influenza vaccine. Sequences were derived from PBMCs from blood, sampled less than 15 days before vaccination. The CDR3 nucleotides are TGCAGTGCTAGAGGCACGACAGGGGACAGCTCCTACGAGCAGTACTTC. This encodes CSARGTTGDSSYEQYF.